This T cell receptor (beta chain) was identified during a study of response to subunit inactivated influenza vaccine (dated by TCRdb to 2016 to 2019). Looking at the study overall: The study used deep quantitative T cell receptor repertoire profiling to track responses to a trivalent subunit inactivated influenza vaccine.

Libraries were built with RT-PCR. Instrument on record: Illumina HiSeq 2500. TCRdb reworked the public reads: Q25 trimming with fastp, MiXCR clone assembly, productive beta chains retained. Records with the same CDR3 protein are collapsed into one entry carrying the most frequent genes and DNA. The sample has 700,000 to 800,000 distinct CDR3 sequences on record, approximately 17% of them singletons. The ten largest account for around 9.9% of the sample. Study-wide findings and limitations: According to the authors, only a limited number of new T cells may be recruited by each seasonal influenza vaccination.

CDR1 SGHAT and CDR2 FQNNGV were looked up in the germline V gene. The CDR3 spans 17 residues, from the cysteine through the phenylalanine. Only CDR3 DNA is held: 51 bases, read in frame from base 1. Relative to germline, V is 3 bases shorter and J is 3 bases shorter, with 21 bases between their ends. There are a few counts of this clonotype. Which antigen it targets is not known. No per-base quality is available; no much larger clone lies one base away. The V and J segments used are TRBV11-2 and TRBJ2-7; the D gene is possibly TRBD1, with 6 bases matching. This material consisted of PBMCs from blood, taken around 5 days after vaccination. This clonotype was sampled from a man in his fifties who received an inactivated influenza vaccine. Donor details come from another sample of the same person, matched by shared clones. The DNA sequence is as follows: TGTGCCAGCAGCTTTCTCCCCCCGGGACAAAACTTCTACGAGCAGTACTTC. Translated, this gives CASSFLPPGQNFYEQYF.